This TCR beta chain was identified in a study of T cell changes during pregnancy in multiple sclerosis. The CDR3 covers 17 residues. Unmatched junction bases numbered 19, after V lost 6 bases and J lost 8 bases. CDR1 is MDHEN, CDR2 SYDVKM, per germline. Libraries were prepared by immunoSEQ multiplex PCR; TCRdb keeps only in-frame clonotypes and omits some of them. The table has about 29,000 clones, around 94% seen once. The sequence was collected from a female donor with multiple sclerosis, enrolled in a pregnancy study. The chain couples TRBV28 to TRBJ1-2; 9 bases align to TRBD1. Sequenced material: CD8+ T cells from peripheral blood mononuclear cells, taken before pregnancy. The CDR3 protein is CASSLTSGRDRVSGYTF. The CDR3 DNA sequence: TGTGCCAGCAGCCTTACCTCTGGCCGGGACAGGGTCTCCGGCTACACCTTC.